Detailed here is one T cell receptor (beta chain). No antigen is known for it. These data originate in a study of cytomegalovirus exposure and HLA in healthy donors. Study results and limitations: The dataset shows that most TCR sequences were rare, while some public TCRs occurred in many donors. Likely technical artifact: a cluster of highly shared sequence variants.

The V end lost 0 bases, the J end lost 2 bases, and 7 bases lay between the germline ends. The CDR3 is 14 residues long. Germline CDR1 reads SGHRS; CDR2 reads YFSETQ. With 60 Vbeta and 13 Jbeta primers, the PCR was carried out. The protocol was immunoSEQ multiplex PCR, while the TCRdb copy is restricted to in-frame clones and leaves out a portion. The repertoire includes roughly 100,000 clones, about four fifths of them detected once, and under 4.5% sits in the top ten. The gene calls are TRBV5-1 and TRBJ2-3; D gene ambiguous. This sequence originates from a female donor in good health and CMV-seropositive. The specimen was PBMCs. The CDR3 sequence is CASSLVLDTDTQYF. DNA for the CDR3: TGCGCCAGCAGCTTGGTTCTAGACACAGATACGCAGTATTTT.